This T cell receptor beta chain derives from a study of T cells in localized non-small cell lung cancer (dated by TCRdb to the early 2020s). General notes on the study: The study examined T cell repertoires in approximately 240 patients with early-stage NSCLC and compared tumors with uninvolved tumor-adjacent lungs. Of the NSCLC patients, around 130 were male and around 99 were female, and the mean age was approximately 64 years. The cohort comprised approximately 240 treatment-naïve NSCLC patients with resected, localized lung tumors.

The investigation overall reported the following: The highest T cell clonality was observed in uninvolved tumor-adjacent lung, where clonality exceeded that of tumor, suggesting that antigenic responses were more focused in uninvolved tumor-adjacent lung. Because the study design was exploratory, TCR variables were selected using unadjusted p-values without false-discovery rate correction. Multi-region tumor sequencing was not performed, so intratumor heterogeneity could not be excluded. Higher T cell density in blood was associated with longer overall survival, whereas higher clonality in adjacent lung was associated with shorter survival. Of the top 100 tumor clones, a median of roughly 57 were detected in paired uninvolved adjacent lung; some 28 were also among that lung's top 100.

At diagnosis, peripheral blood, uninvolved tumor-adjacent lung and tumor were collected and were preserved as a mix of fresh-frozen and FFPE material. This clone was detected only a few times. Its antigen is unknown. No much larger clone exists at a distance of one base, and base qualities are not known. The immunoSEQ Assay was used to sequence TCR beta CDR3 regions from DNA. In the source study's methods: To compute T cell density, TCR beta template counts were normalized to usable DNA, which was estimated by amplifying housekeeping genes. Richness was estimated using the preseqR package, with extrapolation to 400,000 templates for PBMC samples and to 120,000 templates for tissue samples. Clonality was taken to be one minus Pielou's evenness. To identify tissue-enriched TCRs, differential abundance testing was run on productive amino-acid clonotypes with a minimum total count of 5 and an alpha of 0.1. The Jaccard Index and the Morisita Overlap Index were used to quantify repertoire overlap between compartments. TCR beta CDR3s were clustered by GLIPH together with public tetramer-defined viral CDR3s, and at least three viral sequences plus V-gene enrichment were required for viral motifs. Sourced from immuneACCESS, this table was stored by TCRdb with only in-frame sequences that have V and J called. A share of the clones is absent; for the studies checked, an unresolved V gene accounts for under half, and the remainder has no known explanation. D and trimming come from the DNA, and the V and J calls and clone size come from that table. This sample holds about 2,300 clones; roughly 20% were observed only once. The ten largest clones capture roughly 21% of the sample.

V was cut back by 2 bases and J by 5 bases, leaving a gap of 22 bases between them. As encoded in the germline V gene (reference sequence), CDR1 is GTSNPN while CDR2 is SVGIG. The CDR3, cysteine through phenylalanine, is 16 amino acids long. Only the CDR3 DNA is retained, 48 bases long and in frame from the first base. The receptor chain draws on TRBV30 and TRBJ2-7; the D gene is possibly TRBD1 or TRBD2, with 6 bases matching each. Sequences were derived from lung tumor tissue, sampled before any cancer treatment. The clonotype comes from a male donor at least 60 years old with stage II lung adenocarcinoma. The CDR3: CAWSPHRKGGPHEQYF. The nucleotide sequence is TGTGCCTGGAGTCCCCATCGGAAAGGGGGGCCCCACGAGCAGTACTTC.